The next 23 T cell receptor beta chains were all read from a single sample in a study of vaccination effects on CD4 cells after COVID-19. These receptors have no known antigen. Clones were sequenced by immunoSEQ multiplex PCR, and TCRdb holds only the in-frame ones, with some missing. The table includes around 30,000 clones, approximately 68% detected once. Expansion of antigen-specific CD4+ T cells with viral peptide pools was carried out by the ViraFEST assay before sequencing. Following culture for roughly 10 days, CD4+ T cells were isolated. The material was CD4+ T cells from PBMCs cultured with HCoV-229E spike peptides, obtained before COVID-19 vaccination. All receptors derive from a human donor who received a COVID-19 vaccine.

The gene calls are TRBV6-5 and TRBJ1-1, with D possibly being TRBD1 (5 bases). With 0 bases removed from V and 4 bases from J, the gap between germline ends came to 12 bases. Per the germline V gene, CDR1 is MNHEY and CDR2 is SVGAGI. The CDR3 loop spans 15 amino acids. DNA of the CDR3: TGTGCCAGCAGTTACTCGGGCACAGGTGGCACTGAAGCTTTCTTT. It is translated as CASSYSGTGGTEAFF.

The chain recombines TRBV7-9 with TRBJ2-1; TRBD1 aligns across 10 bases. There are 15 residues in the CDR3. Germline CDR1 reads SEHNR; CDR2 reads FQNEAQ (reference sequence). V lost 6 bases and J lost 5; bases outside the gene matches: 7. The CDR3 region is CASRTGTGVDNEQFF. Here the CDR3 DNA reads TGTGCCAGCAGGACCGGGACAGGGGTGGACAATGAGCAGTTCTTC. The full variable domain, rest sourced from reference TRBV7-9 and TRBJ2-1, is DTGVSQNPRHKITKRGQNVTFRCDPISEHNRLYWYRQTLGQGPEFLTYFQNEAQLEKSRLLSDRFSAERPKGSFSTLEIQRTEQGDSAMYLCASRTGTGVDNEQFFGPGTRLTVL.

This clone was seen once. The chain employs TRBV6-5 and TRBJ2-2; TRBD1 agrees at 7 bases. V lost 5 bases, J lost 8 bases, and 5 bases stayed unmatched. In germline, CDR1 is MNHEY, CDR2 SVGAGI. The CDR3 spans 13 residues. The CDR3 loop is CASSLDRRGELFF. Here the CDR3 DNA reads TGTGCCAGCAGTCTGGACAGGCGGGGGGAGCTGTTTTTT.

This clone was seen a handful of times. This chain links TRBV6-2 or TRBV6-3 with TRBJ1-1; tentatively, D is TRBD1 (6 bases). Germline CDR1 reads MNHEY; CDR2 reads SVGEGT. This CDR3 is 13 amino acids long. The germline V and J ends were trimmed by 0 bases and 8 bases, with 10 bases remaining between them. The CDR3 DNA is TGTGCCAGCAGTTACTCGAACAGGGCGGAAGCTTTCTTT. Protein sequence: CASSYSNRAEAFF.

This clone came up a few times. The chain joins TRBV9 to TRBJ1-3; D is unresolved. The CDR3 runs to 16 residues. V lost 0 bases to trimming and J lost 0 bases, with 10 bases between them. The V gene's germline CDR1 is SGDLS and CDR2 YYNGEE. This CDR3 reads CASSVAERSSGNTIYF. CDR3 DNA sequence: TGTGCCAGCAGCGTAGCTGAGCGCTCCTCTGGAAACACCATATATTTT. The full variable domain, with the rest looked up from reference TRBV9 and TRBJ1-3, is DSGVTQTPKHLITATGQRVTLRCSPRSGDLSVYWYQQSLDQGLQFLIQYYNGEERAKGNILERFSAQQFPDLHSELNLSSLELGDSALYFCASSVAERSSGNTIYFGEGSWLTVV.

The chain links TRBV19 to TRBJ1-5; 9 bases are shared with TRBD1. V dropped 6 bases and J dropped 2; count of bases not matched to a gene: 5. Germline-derived CDR1 and CDR2 are LNHDA and SQIVND (reference sequence). There are 15 residues in the CDR3. Here the CDR3 DNA reads TGTGCCAGTAGCCTCCGGGACAGGGGCAATCAGCCCCAGCATTTT. It encodes CASSLRDRGNQPQHF.

This clone was counted between two and nine times. The rearrangement uses TRBV7-9 and TRBJ1-1; TRBD1 might be the D (5 bases). V was trimmed by 2 bases and J by 8 bases, leaving 15 bases between them. Germline CDR1 is SEHNR and CDR2 is FQNEAQ (reference sequence). This CDR3 is 14 amino acids long. The CDR3 loop is CASSLRGQAIEAFF. The CDR3 DNA reads as TGTGCCAGCAGCTTACGGGGCCAGGCAATCGAAGCTTTCTTT. Variable domain in full (rest from reference TRBV7-9 and TRBJ1-1): DTGVSQNPRHKITKRGQNVTFRCDPISEHNRLYWYRQTLGQGPEFLTYFQNEAQLEKSRLLSDRFSAERPKGSFSTLEIQRTEQGDSAMYLCASSLRGQAIEAFFGQGTRLTVV.

The chain has TRBV2 and TRBJ1-1, with 9 bases matching TRBD1. The germline V gene has CDR1 SNHLY and CDR2 FYNNEI. Trimming removed 4 bases from V and 1 base from J; junction bases left unmatched: 10. The CDR3 consists of 17 residues. Here the CDR3 DNA reads TGTGCCAGCAGTGGGGGACAGGGAGGGCTAAGGAACACTGAAGCTTTCTTT. Translated: CASSGGQGGLRNTEAFF.

This clone occurred a few times. The V and J genes are TRBV7-6 and TRBJ2-1; D is possibly TRBD1 or TRBD2 (5 bases each). This CDR3 spans 12 amino acids. The germline V and J ends were trimmed by 6 bases and 9 bases, with 12 bases remaining between them. The germline V gene encodes CDR1 SGHVS and CDR2 FNYEAQ. CDR3 loop: CASSITRGEQFF. CDR3 in DNA: TGTGCCAGCAGTATCACTAGGGGTGAGCAGTTCTTC.

The chain recombines TRBV2 with TRBJ2-7; D might be TRBD1 or TRBD2, each matching 6 bases. The CDR3 contains 14 residues. Germline CDR1 SNHLY, CDR2 FYNNEI. V was trimmed by 7 bases and J by 2 bases, leaving 15 bases between them. The CDR3 DNA sequence: TGTGCCAGCATCCCGGGGGCAGGAACCTACGAGCAGTACTTC. Translated: CASIPGAGTYEQYF.

The chain has TRBV7-2 and TRBJ2-3, with 8 bases aligning to TRBD2. Germline V gene lookup returns CDR1 SGHTA and CDR2 FQGNSA. Unmatched junction bases numbered 13, after V lost 5 bases and J lost 6 bases. CDR3 length: 16 residues. Written as DNA, the CDR3 is TGTGCCAGCAGCCCTGGGATAAGGATAGCGGGGGATACGCAGTATTTT. It specifies CASSPGIRIAGDTQYF.

The genes are TRBV5-1 and TRBJ2-1; 12 bases match TRBD1. Per the germline V gene, CDR1 is SGHRS and CDR2 is YFSETQ. The length of the CDR3 is 15 residues. Trimming removed 4 bases from V and 6 bases from J; junction bases left unmatched: 5. CDR3 coding DNA: TGCGCCAGCAGCCCGGGACAGGGGGCGTTCAATGAGCAGTTCTTC. Its protein product is CASSPGQGAFNEQFF.

The V call is TRBV18, the J call TRBJ1-1; a possible D gene is TRBD1 (5 bases). Germline CDR1 reads KGHSH; CDR2 reads LQKENI. V lost 4 bases and J 5 bases, leaving 23 bases between the germline ends. The length of the CDR3 is 17 residues. Here the CDR3 reads CASSRGPSTREGTEAFF. Here the CDR3 DNA reads TGTGCCAGCTCACGGGGACCTTCCACCCGGGAGGGGACTGAAGCTTTCTTT.

The sample holds a few counts of this clone. Other DNA variants within this sample encode the same CDR3. This chain connects TRBV27 to TRBJ1-1; D is perhaps TRBD1 (5 bases). Trimming stripped 6 bases from V and 0 bases from J, with 11 bases between. The CDR3 totals 14 residues. CDR1 and CDR2 (germline): MNHEY, SMNVEV (reference sequence). CDR3 residues: CASSRGAVNTEAFF. The CDR3 region has the DNA TGTGCCAGCAGCCGAGGGGCTGTGAACACTGAAGCTTTCTTT.

The rearrangement uses TRBV9 and TRBJ2-3; D is ambiguous. Germline CDR1 is SGDLS and CDR2 is YYNGEE. The length of the CDR3 is 14 residues. Trimming cost V 2 bases and J 3 bases, with 10 bases left between them. The CDR3 loop is CASSVGRATDTQYF. The CDR3, as DNA: TGTGCCAGCAGCGTGGGCAGAGCAACAGATACGCAGTATTTT.

This chain links TRBV20-1 with TRBJ2-5; 8 bases line up with TRBD2. The V gene end was trimmed by 3 bases and the J gene end by 4 bases; junction bases not matched to a gene: 10. Germline V gene lookup returns CDR1 DFQATT and CDR2 SNEGSKA (reference sequence). CDR3 size: 15 residues. DNA of the CDR3: TGCAGTGCTAGTGAAGCGGGAGTCGTTTCAGAGACCCAGTACTTC. Its protein is CSASEAGVVSETQYF.

The rearrangement uses TRBV28 and TRBJ1-6; no clear D. The CDR3 is 15 residues long. Trimming shortened V by 7 bases and J by 3 bases, and 13 bases separated the two germline ends. Germline V gene data show CDR1 as MDHEN and CDR2 as SYDVKM. In DNA form, the CDR3 reads TGTGCCAGCATGGGTCACGGTTTCTATAATTCACCCCTCCACTTT. Its protein product is CASMGHGFYNSPLHF.

CDR3 sequence reads: CASRAGGFGTEAFF. CDR3 bases: TGCGCCAGCAGGGCAGGGGGCTTTGGCACTGAAGCTTTCTTT. This chain links TRBV5-1 with TRBJ1-1, with 8 bases aligning to TRBD1. Germline lookup yields CDR1 SGHRS and CDR2 YFSETQ. V dropped 5 bases and J dropped 4; count of bases not matched to a gene: 7. This CDR3 region has 14 residues. Complete variable domain (other parts from reference TRBV5-1 and TRBJ1-1): KAGVTQTPRYLIKTRGQQVTLSCSPISGHRSVSWYQQTPGQGLQFLFEYFSETQRNKGNFPGRFSGRQFSNSRSEMNVSTLELGDSALYLCASRAGGFGTEAFFGQGTRLTVV.

The V and J genes are TRBV28 and TRBJ2-2, with 13 nucleotides matching TRBD2. Germline V gene lookup returns CDR1 MDHEN and CDR2 SYDVKM. V gave up 5 bases and J gave up 7 bases; unmatched junction bases: 4. The CDR3 contains 15 residues. The CDR3 loop reads CASSERLAGGGELFF. In DNA, the CDR3 is TGTGCCAGCAGTGAACGACTAGCGGGAGGCGGGGAGCTGTTTTTT.

The sample holds a few counts of this clone. The rearrangement joins TRBV9 to TRBJ2-2, with D perhaps TRBD1 or TRBD2 (5 bases each). The CDR3 is 15 residues long. Germline CDR1 and CDR2: SGDLS and YYNGEE. Deletions cut 0 bases from V and 3 bases from J, with 9 bases between. CDR3 nucleotide sequence: TGTGCCAGCAGCGTAGGAGGGGACGACACCGGGGAGCTGTTTTTT. It codes for CASSVGGDDTGELFF.

The chain couples TRBV30 to TRBJ1-2, with D maybe TRBD1 (5 bases). The CDR3 contains 17 residues. The ends were cut back, 3 bases at V and 8 bases at J, with 28 bases in the middle. Germline loops: CDR1 GTSNPN, CDR2 SVGIG (reference sequence). Written as DNA, the CDR3 is TGTGCCTGGAGCCGCAGGCTTTCGACGGGACCCGGCGGAGGCTACACCTTC. The encoded protein is CAWSRRLSTGPGGGYTF.

The V gene is TRBV6-2 or TRBV6-3, the J gene TRBJ2-2; D remains ambiguous. This CDR3 has 13 residues. The germline V and J ends were trimmed by 4 bases and 5 bases, with 8 bases remaining between them. CDR1 and CDR2 (germline): MNHEY, SVGEGT. The CDR3 is CASSSAPTGELFF. In DNA form, the CDR3 reads TGTGCCAGCAGTTCCGCCCCAACCGGGGAGCTGTTTTTT.

This chain joins TRBV20-1 and TRBJ2-3, with 7 bases fitting TRBD2. Germline V CDR1 and CDR2: DFQATT, SNEGSKA (reference sequence). The CDR3 is made up of 15 amino acids. The V and J ends lost 3 bases and 4 bases, in that order; junction bases with no gene match: 10. CDR3 sequence reads: CSASLASGVADTQYF. CDR3 nucleotide sequence: TGCAGTGCTAGTCTGGCTAGCGGTGTTGCAGATACGCAGTATTTT.